This TCR beta chain was documented in a study of T cells expressing NK-cell markers. The CDR3 covers 11 residues. Germline CDR1 reads MRHNA; CDR2 reads SNTAGT. TCRdb reanalyzed the 5' RACE reads and collapses them to one entry per CDR3 protein, without DNA. This table lists hundreds of thousands of distinct CDR3 sequences. This clonotype originated in a man aged 18 to 30 in good health. Specimen: blood T cells: a sorted CD56 or NKG2C T cell subset, CD4+ or CD8+ T cells, or bulk PBMC T cells (not recorded which). V gene TRBV6-4 combines with J gene TRBJ2-2. The CDR3 region is CASRQPGELFF.